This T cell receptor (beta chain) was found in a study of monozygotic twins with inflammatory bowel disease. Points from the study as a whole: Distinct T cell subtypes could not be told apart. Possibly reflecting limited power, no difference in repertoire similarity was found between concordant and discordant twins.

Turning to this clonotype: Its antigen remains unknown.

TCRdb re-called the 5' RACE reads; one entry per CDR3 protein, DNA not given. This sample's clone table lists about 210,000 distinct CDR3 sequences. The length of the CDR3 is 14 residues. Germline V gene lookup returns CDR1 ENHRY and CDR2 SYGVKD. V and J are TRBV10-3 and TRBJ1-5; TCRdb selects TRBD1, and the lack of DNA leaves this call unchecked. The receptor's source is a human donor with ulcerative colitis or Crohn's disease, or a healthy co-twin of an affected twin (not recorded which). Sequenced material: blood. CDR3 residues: CAISESGANQPQHF.